The 10 T cell receptor beta chains below come from one sample, sequenced in a study of CD8 T cells in Susac syndrome. An amount of RNA that ranged from roughly 0.5 to 1 ug was reverse transcribed with random hexamers. Each CDR3 protein gets one entry after TCRdb re-called the immunoSEQ multiplex PCR reads with MiXCR. The sample yields about 300,000 distinct CDR3 sequences, approximately 91% seen once. Sequencing was carried out using CD8+ T cells from PBMCs. All receptors come from a human donor with multiple sclerosis.

This chain joins TRBV20-1 and TRBJ2-3; TRBD2 aligns across 8 bases. Trimming at V came to 7 bases and at J to 2 bases, leaving 11 bases not matched to a gene. Germline values: CDR1 DFQATT, CDR2 SNEGSKA (reference sequence). This CDR3 comprises 15 residues. CDR3 nucleotides: TGCAGTGACGGAGCGGGAGTTGATCCCACAGATACGCAGTATTTT. Protein sequence: CSDGAGVDPTDTQYF.

V is TRBV29-1 and J is TRBJ2-1; a weak D match, TRBD1 (6 bases). V gave up 7 bases and J gave up 0 bases, with 10 bases separating them. The CDR3 loop spans 13 amino acids. Looked up from germline, CDR1 is SQVTM and CDR2 is ANQGSEA. The CDR3 loop is CSGRGGSYNEQFF. The CDR3 coding sequence is TGCAGCGGCAGGGGTGGCTCCTACAATGAGCAGTTCTTC.

The chain joins TRBV14 to TRBJ2-7, with 7 bases identical to TRBD1. CDR1 and CDR2 from the germline V gene are SGHDN and FVKESK. The CDR3 is 14 residues long. After removal of 2 bases from V and 1 base from J, the junction contained 2 bases not matched to a gene. The chain's CDR3 is CASSQPGQSYEQYF. The CDR3 region has the DNA TGTGCCAGCAGCCAACCGGGACAGTCCTACGAGCAGTACTTC. Looking up the rest from reference TRBV14 and TRBJ2-7 gives the full variable domain: EAGVTQFPSHSVIEKGQTVTLRCDPISGHDNLYWYRRVMGKEIKFLLHFVKESKQDESGMPNNRFLAERTGGTYSTLKVQPAELEDSGVYFCASSQPGQSYEQYFGPGTRLTVT.

This sequence joins TRBV10-3 and TRBJ1-5; 9 nucleotides match TRBD1. Unmatched junction bases numbered 6, after V lost 5 bases and J lost 4 bases. The CDR3 sequence is 15 residues long. Germline assignment: CDR1 ENHRY and CDR2 SYGVKD. CDR3 loop: CAISQTGTGNQPQHF. The CDR3 DNA sequence: TGTGCCATCAGTCAGACCGGGACAGGGAATCAGCCCCAGCATTTT.

In its sample, this clonotype was seen a few times. This rearrangement joins TRBV4-3 to TRBJ2-1; tentative D call: TRBD2 (5 bases). Germline values: CDR1 LGHNA, CDR2 YSLEER. The CDR3 is 13 amino acids. Trimming stripped 8 bases from V and 3 bases from J, with 11 bases between. The CDR3 sequence: CASRGDGYNEQFF. CDR3 nucleotide sequence: TGCGCCAGCCGGGGAGACGGCTACAATGAGCAGTTCTTC.

This rearrangement joins TRBV19 to TRBJ2-4; D not certain. Looked up from germline, CDR1 is LNHDA and CDR2 is SQIVND (reference sequence). This CDR3 is 16 amino acids long. V was shortened by 6 bases and J by 0 bases, with 15 bases between the two germline ends. The CDR3 sequence: CASRFAPPSAKNIQYF. The DNA of the CDR3 is TGTGCCAGTAGGTTTGCCCCACCGTCAGCCAAAAACATTCAGTACTTC.

The V and J genes are TRBV7-9 and TRBJ1-1; D unclear. V was cut by 6 bases and J by 5 bases, with 16 bases left in between. The CDR3 contains 14 residues. Germline V gene lookup returns CDR1 SEHNR and CDR2 FQNEAQ (reference sequence). The CDR3 here is CASSAGYGRTEAFF. The CDR3, as DNA: TGTGCCAGCAGTGCCGGGTATGGGAGAACTGAAGCTTTCTTT.

The chain has TRBV7-8 and TRBJ1-1, with D perhaps matching TRBD1 (5 bases). The ends were cut back, 1 base at V and 6 bases at J, with 9 bases in the middle. The CDR3 contains 13 residues. Germline CDR1 is SGHVS and CDR2 is FQNEAQ. CDR3 sequence (DNA): TGTGCCAGCAGCTTAGGCCGGGGCGCTGAAGCTTTCTTT. This gives the protein CASSLGRGAEAFF.

This clonotype was detected only a few times. The rearrangement uses TRBV7-9 and TRBJ2-2; D uncertain. CDR3 length equals 13 residues. CDR1 and CDR2 (germline): SEHNR, FQNEAQ (reference sequence). Trimming took off 1 base at V and 1 base at J, with 1 base between the two ends. CDR3 loop: CASSLENTGELFF. CDR3 nucleotides: TGTGCCAGCAGCTTAGAGAACACCGGGGAGCTGTTTTTT.

This chain links TRBV20-1 with TRBJ1-4, with TRBD1 matching over 7 bases. The CDR3 has 14 residues. V was pared by 6 bases and J by 5 bases, with 9 bases of the junction left unmatched. Germline-derived CDR1 and CDR2 are DFQATT and SNEGSKA (reference sequence). The CDR3 DNA sequence: TGCAGTGCCCGAAGCGGGACAGCAAATGAAAAACTGTTTTTT. This translates into CSARSGTANEKLFF.